Shown below are 13 T cell receptor beta chains from a single sample sequenced in a study of blood T cell repertoires in COVID-19. The repertoire was sequenced with immunoSEQ multiplex PCR; TCRdb's copy has only in-frame clones and lacks some. The data contain 130,000 or so clones, around 81% of them singletons. Sequenced input: peripheral blood. The source is a human donor in a cohort sampled during active COVID-19.

To note about this clone: One end of the junction fails to match germline, which may point to a read error. This chain links TRBV28 with TRBJ2-4; 9 bases agree with TRBD2. The CDR3 runs 17 residues. Germline CDR1 is MDHEN and CDR2 is SYDVKM. The CDR3 loop is CASSLSSGNLAKNIQYF. CDR3 DNA sequence: TGTGCCAGCAGCTTATCTAGCGGGAATCTAGCCAAAAACATTCAGTACTTC. Full variable domain (remainder filled in from reference TRBV28 and TRBJ2-4): DVKVTQSSRYLVKRTGEKVFLECVQDMDHENMFWYRQDPGLGLRLIYFSYDVKMKEKGDIPEGYSVSREKKERFSLILESASTNQTSMYLCASSLSSGNLAKNIQYFGAGTRLSVL.

The chain links TRBV9 to TRBJ2-1; 14 bases are shared with TRBD2. From germline, CDR1 is SGDLS and CDR2 YYNGEE. The CDR3 covers 16 residues. The V and J ends lost 3 bases and 9 bases, in that order; junction bases with no gene match: 8. For the CDR3, the DNA is TGTGCCAGCAGCGCTACGGGACTAGCGGGAGTCGGTGAGCAGTTCTTC. Residues: CASSATGLAGVGEQFF.

This chain uses TRBV28 with TRBJ1-5; D perhaps matches TRBD1 (6 bases). V gave up 8 bases and J gave up 3 bases, with 8 bases separating them. The CDR3 runs to 12 residues. Germline lookup yields CDR1 MDHEN and CDR2 SYDVKM. CDR3 region: CASYRVNQPQHF. Here the CDR3 DNA reads TGTGCCAGCTACAGGGTCAATCAGCCCCAGCATTTT.

The chain combines TRBV18 with TRBJ1-2; D call uncertain. The CDR3 has 14 residues. V was trimmed by 3 bases and J by 0 bases, leaving 8 bases between them. Germline V gene data show CDR1 as KGHSH and CDR2 as LQKENI. The CDR3 DNA sequence: TGTGCCAGCTCACCCGGAGGGTCTAACTATGGCTACACCTTC. Its translation is CASSPGGSNYGYTF.

This rearrangement joins TRBV30 to TRBJ2-3, with a weak D call TRBD1 (7 bases). CDR3 size: 14 residues. The V end was cut by 3 bases, the J end by 1 base, with 11 bases between. Germline CDR1 reads GTSNPN; CDR2 reads SVGIG (reference sequence). Written as DNA, the CDR3 is TGTGCCTGGAGACGCAGGGGGGGCACAGATACGCAGTATTTT. Translated: CAWRRRGGTDTQYF.

The chain combines TRBV12-2 with TRBJ2-7; the D call of TRBD2 is as the table states it, not checked on the DNA. TRBV12-2 is described as a pseudogene. CDR3 length: 17 residues. The CDR3 DNA reads as TGTGCAAGTCGCTTAAAAACTAGCGGGAGGGTTTCCTACGAGCAGTACTTC. Translation gives CASRLKTSGRVSYEQYF.

A few counts support this clone. The rearrangement links TRBV5-1 to TRBJ2-7; TRBD2 is a possible D gene (7 bases). Germline V CDR1 and CDR2: SGHRS, YFSETQ. The CDR3 totals 15 residues. Trimming cost V 4 bases and J 5 bases, with 19 bases left between them. The CDR3 coding sequence is TGCGCCAGCAGCCCGGGGGGCCTCCGAGGGAACGAGCAGTACTTC. Amino acids: CASSPGGLRGNEQYF.

V and J are TRBV7-9 and TRBJ1-3; weak D call: TRBD1 (6 bases). The ends were cut back, 5 bases at V and 2 bases at J, with 16 bases in the middle. Germline-derived CDR1 and CDR2 are SEHNR and FQNEAQ (reference sequence). This CDR3 has 16 residues. The CDR3 sequence: CASSNNKGVPGNTIYF. The CDR3 bases are TGTGCCAGCAGCAACAATAAGGGGGTCCCTGGAAACACCATATATTTT.

The chain is built from TRBV6-5 and TRBJ2-7; 9 nucleotides line up with TRBD1. From germline, CDR1 is MNHEY and CDR2 SVGAGI. J was trimmed by 3 bases and V by 4 bases; bases with no gene match: 7. This CDR3 contains 15 residues. The CDR3 DNA follows: TGTGCCAGCAGTTGGGCCGGGACAGGGTACTACGAGCAGTACTTC. As protein: CASSWAGTGYYEQYF.

The table lists this clone with a few counts. V usage is TRBV27 and J usage is TRBJ1-5; D is uncertain. Trimming shortened V by 2 bases and J by 7 bases, and 9 bases separated the two germline ends. The CDR3 is made up of 13 amino acids. CDR1 and CDR2 from the germline V gene are MNHEY and SMNVEV (reference sequence). The CDR3 spells CASSLNRHQPQHF. The CDR3 coding sequence is TGTGCCAGCAGTTTAAACAGACACCAGCCCCAGCATTTT.

The chain combines TRBV20-1 with TRBJ2-1; 7 positions agree with TRBD2. The V gene's germline CDR1 is DFQATT and CDR2 SNEGSKA (reference sequence). The J segment lost 9 bases and the V segment lost 3 bases, leaving 8 bases of the junction unmatched. There are 13 residues in the CDR3. The CDR3 reads CSASLLAVREQFF. CDR3 bases: TGCAGTGCTAGTCTCCTAGCGGTGCGTGAGCAGTTCTTC.

The V call is TRBV15, the J call TRBJ1-2; D remains unclear. Trimming took off 3 bases at V and 6 bases at J, with 23 bases between the two ends. The CDR3 runs 17 residues. The germline CDR1 and CDR2 sequences are LNHNV and YYDKDF (reference sequence). The CDR3 protein is CATSSPSGSQRSNGYTF. The DNA for the CDR3 is TGTGCCACCAGCAGCCCTTCCGGCAGCCAGCGATCTAATGGCTACACCTTC.

The gene calls are TRBV6-5 and TRBJ2-7; maybe TRBD2 (6 bases). Germline V gene data show CDR1 as MNHEY and CDR2 as SVGAGI. The CDR3 has 14 amino acids. DNA for the CDR3: TGTTCCTCCCGAGGGACTCCTCCTTCTTACGAGCAGTACTTC. This encodes CSSRGTPPSYEQYF.